These T cell receptor beta chains were read from a single sample in a study of early T cells in non-severe SARS-CoV-2 infection. TCRdb processed the 5' RACE reads anew with MiXCR; each CDR3 protein has one entry. Of tens of thousands of distinct CDR3 sequences in the sample, 7.5% to 9.5% are singletons; the top ten hold about 3.8%. The source material was whole blood, sampled at baseline. The source is an adult who was a healthcare worker with PCR-confirmed SARS-CoV-2 infection or an uninfected control (not recorded which). The CDR3 runs from the conserved cysteine through the conserved F or W. Each record gives: clone size, J gene, V gene, D gene, CDR3 protein, CDR3 DNA. A D gene is named only where the DNA matches it firmly. Only some rows state a clone size, as once, few, many or a class for expanded clones.

clone size: few
J gene: TRBJ2-1
V gene: TRBV11-2
D gene: NA
CDR3 protein: CASSRFYNEQFF
CDR3 DNA: TGTGCCAGCAGCCGCTTCTACAATGAGCAGTTCTTC

clone size: NA
J gene: TRBJ2-5
V gene: TRBV10-3
D gene: NA
CDR3 protein: CAINAGAQETQYF
CDR3 DNA: TGTGCCATCAACGCCGGGGCCCAAGAGACCCAGTACTTC

clone size: many
J gene: TRBJ2-3
V gene: TRBV19
D gene: NA
CDR3 protein: CASSIWGRNTDTQYF
CDR3 DNA: TGTGCCAGTAGTATTTGGGGCAGAAACACAGATACGCAGTATTTT

clone size: few
J gene: TRBJ2-7
V gene: TRBV2
D gene: NA
CDR3 protein: CASSAGDIRKREQYF
CDR3 DNA: TGTGCCAGCAGTGCCGGGGACATCCGGAAGAGGGAGCAGTACTTC

clone size: many
J gene: TRBJ2-1
V gene: TRBV5-1
D gene: TRBD1
CDR3 protein: CASSLAGDRGSNEQFF
CDR3 DNA: TGCGCCAGCAGCTTGGCCGGGGACAGGGGGTCCAATGAGCAGTTCTTC

clone size: few
J gene: TRBJ1-1
V gene: TRBV29-1
D gene: TRBD1
CDR3 protein: CSSGGAFTEAFF
CDR3 DNA: TGCAGCTCAGGGGGCGCTTTCACTGAAGCTTTCTTT

clone size: NA
J gene: TRBJ1-6
V gene: TRBV2
D gene: TRBD1
CDR3 protein: CASSTGTGGRNSPLHF
CDR3 DNA: TGTGCCAGCAGTACCGGGACAGGGGGCCGTAATTCACCCCTCCACTTT

clone size: NA
J gene: TRBJ2-5
V gene: TRBV19
D gene: NA
CDR3 protein: CASSPTGWEETQYF
CDR3 DNA: TGTGCCAGTAGTCCGACAGGCTGGGAAGAGACCCAGTACTTC

clone size: NA
J gene: TRBJ2-2
V gene: TRBV7-2
D gene: TRBD2
CDR3 protein: CASSLAGGGTGELFF
CDR3 DNA: TGTGCCAGCAGCTTAGCCGGGGGGGGCACCGGGGAGCTGTTTTTT

clone size: many
J gene: TRBJ2-2
V gene: TRBV24-1
D gene: TRBD2
CDR3 protein: CATARGGRNTGELFF
CDR3 DNA: TGTGCCACGGCCCGGGGGGGGCGCAACACCGGGGAGCTGTTTTTT

clone size: few
J gene: TRBJ2-3
V gene: TRBV6-5
D gene: NA
CDR3 protein: CASSYSGYPRAPDTQYF
CDR3 DNA: TGTGCCAGCAGTTACTCGGGATATCCTAGGGCCCCAGATACGCAGTATTTT

clone size: NA
J gene: TRBJ2-2
V gene: TRBV7-9
D gene: TRBD1
CDR3 protein: CASSHRDSWTGELFF
CDR3 DNA: TGTGCCAGCAGCCACCGGGACAGTTGGACCGGGGAGCTGTTTTTT

clone size: many
J gene: TRBJ2-5
V gene: TRBV7-9
D gene: NA
CDR3 protein: CASSSRGIGQETQYF
CDR3 DNA: TGTGCCAGCAGCTCCAGGGGAATTGGGCAAGAGACCCAGTACTTC

clone size: many
J gene: TRBJ1-3
V gene: TRBV20-1
D gene: TRBD1
CDR3 protein: CSAIPGQWGSGNTIYF
CDR3 DNA: TGCAGTGCTATACCGGGACAGTGGGGCTCTGGAAACACCATATATTTT

clone size: many
J gene: TRBJ2-5
V gene: TRBV5-5
D gene: TRBD2
CDR3 protein: CASTYLGGQETQYF
CDR3 DNA: TGTGCCAGCACTTACCTCGGGGGGCAAGAGACCCAGTACTTC

clone size: few
J gene: TRBJ2-1
V gene: TRBV12-3/TRBV12-4
D gene: TRBD2
CDR3 protein: CASSLRTSGSGEQFF
CDR3 DNA: TGTGCCAGCAGTCTCCGGACTAGCGGGAGCGGTGAGCAGTTCTTC

clone size: many
J gene: TRBJ2-3
V gene: TRBV11-2
D gene: NA
CDR3 protein: CASSFEGAGAAPDTQYF
CDR3 DNA: TGTGCCAGCAGCTTCGAGGGGGCGGGGGCCGCGCCAGATACGCAGTATTTT

clone size: NA
J gene: TRBJ1-3
V gene: TRBV7-6
D gene: TRBD1
CDR3 protein: CASSLGTGTGATGNTIYF
CDR3 DNA: TGTGCCAGCAGCTTGGGAACCGGGACAGGGGCAACCGGAAACACCATATATTTT

clone size: few
J gene: TRBJ2-6
V gene: TRBV10-3
D gene: TRBD1
CDR3 protein: CAISPGQGSGANVLTF
CDR3 DNA: TGTGCCATCAGTCCGGGACAGGGATCTGGGGCCAACGTCCTGACTTTC

clone size: many
J gene: TRBJ2-1
V gene: TRBV5-1
D gene: TRBD1
CDR3 protein: CASCRGLETDEQFF
CDR3 DNA: TGCGCCAGCTGCAGGGGGCTCGAAACCGATGAGCAGTTCTTC

clone size: few
J gene: TRBJ2-2
V gene: TRBV7-3
D gene: NA
CDR3 protein: CASSFSGPMNTGELFF
CDR3 DNA: TGTGCCAGCAGCTTCAGCGGTCCCATGAACACCGGGGAGCTGTTTTTT

clone size: few
J gene: TRBJ2-7
V gene: TRBV6-5
D gene: TRBD2
CDR3 protein: CASRRLAGPLDEQYF
CDR3 DNA: TGTGCCAGCAGGCGACTAGCGGGGCCCTTGGACGAGCAGTACTTC

clone size: few
J gene: TRBJ2-5
V gene: TRBV6-6
D gene: NA
CDR3 protein: CASSAKETQYF
CDR3 DNA: TGTGCCAGCAGTGCGAAGGAGACCCAGTACTTC

clone size: many
J gene: TRBJ2-1
V gene: TRBV7-3
D gene: NA
CDR3 protein: CASSLMGEQFF
CDR3 DNA: TGTGCCAGCAGCTTAATGGGGGAGCAGTTCTTC

clone size: NA
J gene: TRBJ2-7
V gene: TRBV7-6
D gene: TRBD1
CDR3 protein: CASSSGQGQGEQYF
CDR3 DNA: TGTGCCAGCAGCTCGGGACAGGGACAGGGCGAGCAGTACTTC

clone size: many
J gene: TRBJ2-6
V gene: TRBV7-3
D gene: NA
CDR3 protein: CASSLGGSGANVLTF
CDR3 DNA: TGTGCCAGCAGCTTAGGGGGTTCTGGGGCCAACGTCCTGACTTTC

clone size: NA
J gene: TRBJ2-3
V gene: TRBV4-1
D gene: NA
CDR3 protein: CASSQPRRGSTDTQYF
CDR3 DNA: TGCGCCAGCAGCCAACCTCGGAGAGGATCCACAGATACGCAGTATTTT

clone size: NA
J gene: TRBJ1-1
V gene: TRBV4-2
D gene: NA
CDR3 protein: CASSQAGKAEAFF
CDR3 DNA: TGTGCCAGCAGCCAAGCGGGGAAGGCTGAAGCTTTCTTT

clone size: few
J gene: TRBJ1-1
V gene: TRBV19
D gene: NA
CDR3 protein: CASSLSRGGNTEAFF
CDR3 DNA: TGTGCCAGTAGTCTAAGCAGGGGAGGGAACACTGAAGCTTTCTTT

clone size: NA
J gene: TRBJ1-5
V gene: TRBV6-1
D gene: NA
CDR3 protein: CASSQNQPQHF
CDR3 DNA: TGTGCCAGCAGCCAGAATCAGCCCCAGCATTTT

clone size: many
J gene: TRBJ2-4
V gene: TRBV28
D gene: TRBD2
CDR3 protein: CASSSAGTSGGHEEHF
CDR3 DNA: TGTGCCAGCAGTTCTGCCGGGACTAGCGGGGGACACGAGGAACACTTC